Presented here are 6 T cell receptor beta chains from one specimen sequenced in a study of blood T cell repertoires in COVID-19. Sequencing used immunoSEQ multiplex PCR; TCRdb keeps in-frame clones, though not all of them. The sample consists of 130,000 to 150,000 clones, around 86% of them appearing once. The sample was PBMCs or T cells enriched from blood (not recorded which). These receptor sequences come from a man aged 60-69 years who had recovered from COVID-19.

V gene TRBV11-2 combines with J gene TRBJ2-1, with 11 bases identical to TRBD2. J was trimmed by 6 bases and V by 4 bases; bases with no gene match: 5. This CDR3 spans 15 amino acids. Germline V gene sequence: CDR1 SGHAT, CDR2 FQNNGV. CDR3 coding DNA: TGTGCCAGCAGCTCACTAGCGGGAGTTGGCAATGAGCAGTTCTTC. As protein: CASSSLAGVGNEQFF.

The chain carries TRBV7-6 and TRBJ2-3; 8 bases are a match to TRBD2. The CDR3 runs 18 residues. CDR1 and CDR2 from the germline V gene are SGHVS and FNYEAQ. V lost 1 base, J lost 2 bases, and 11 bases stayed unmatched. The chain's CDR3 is CASSLDPVSGGITDTQYF. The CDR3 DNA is TGTGCCAGCAGCTTAGACCCTGTTTCGGGAGGGATCACAGATACGCAGTATTTT.

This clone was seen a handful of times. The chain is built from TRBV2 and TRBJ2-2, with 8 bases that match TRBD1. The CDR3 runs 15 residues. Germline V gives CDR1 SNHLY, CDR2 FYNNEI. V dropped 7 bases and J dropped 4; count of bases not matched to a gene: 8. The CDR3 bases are TGTGCCAGCAATCTAAGGACAGGGCCCACCGGGGAGCTGTTTTTT. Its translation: CASNLRTGPTGELFF.

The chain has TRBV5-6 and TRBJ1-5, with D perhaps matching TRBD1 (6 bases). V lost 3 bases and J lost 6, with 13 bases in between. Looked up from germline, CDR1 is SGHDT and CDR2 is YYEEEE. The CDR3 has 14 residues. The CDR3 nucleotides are TGTGCCAGCAGCTCTCAGGGGTACACTCAGCCCCAGCATTTT. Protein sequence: CASSSQGYTQPQHF.

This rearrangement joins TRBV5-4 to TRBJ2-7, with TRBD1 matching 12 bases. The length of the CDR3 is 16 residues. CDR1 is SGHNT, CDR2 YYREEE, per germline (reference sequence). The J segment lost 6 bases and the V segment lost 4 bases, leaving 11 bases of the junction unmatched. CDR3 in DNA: TGTGCCAGCAGCCTTAAGGGACAGGGGGCAGCTGGCGAGCAGTACTTC. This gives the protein CASSLKGQGAAGEQYF.

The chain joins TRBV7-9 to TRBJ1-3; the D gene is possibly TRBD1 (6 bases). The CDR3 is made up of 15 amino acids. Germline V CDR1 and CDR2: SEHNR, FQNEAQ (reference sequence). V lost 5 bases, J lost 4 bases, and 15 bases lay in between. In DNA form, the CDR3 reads TGTGCCAGCAGCCCTCAACAGGGTGAAGGAAACACCATATATTTT. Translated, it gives CASSPQQGEGNTIYF.